A single sample gave rise to the 23 T cell receptor beta chains below, sequenced in a study of T cell responses to AZD1222 COVID-19 vaccine. The method was immunoSEQ multiplex PCR; TCRdb's version includes in-frame clones alone and lacks a portion of them. The sample has about 140,000 clones, roughly 87% seen once. Material: peripheral blood, obtained 28 days after the second AZD1222 dose. The receptors were sampled from an adult who received the AZD1222 COVID-19 vaccine.

The V call is TRBV5-4, the J call TRBJ1-2; TRBD1 aligns across 7 bases. V lost 4 bases to trimming and J lost 3 bases; unmatched junction nucleotides: 9. Germline V gives CDR1 SGHNT, CDR2 YYREEE (reference sequence). CDR3 length: 15 amino acids. CDR3 sequence (DNA): TGTGCCAGCAGCCAACCGACAGGGAGGGACTATGGCTACACCTTC. Protein product: CASSQPTGRDYGYTF. The whole variable domain, remainder taken from reference TRBV5-4 and TRBJ1-2, is ETGVTQSPTHLIKTRGQQVTLRCSSQSGHNTVSWYQQALGQGPQFIFQYYREEENGRGNFPPRFSGLQFPNYSSELNVNALELDDSALYLCASSQPTGRDYGYTFGSGTRLTVV.

This clone came up many times. The chain uses TRBV6-4 and TRBJ2-3, with 8 bases that match TRBD2. Trimming took 2 bases from V and 4 from J; bases not matched to a gene: 2. The CDR3 is made up of 14 amino acids. The germline V gene has CDR1 MRHNA and CDR2 SNTAGT. CDR3 region: CASSDGLAADTQYF. CDR3 DNA: TGTGCCAGCAGTGACGGACTAGCAGCAGATACGCAGTATTTT.

V usage is TRBV18 and J usage is TRBJ1-2, with TRBD1 as a possible D gene (5 bases). CDR1 is KGHSH and CDR2 is LQKENI in the germline V gene. Trimming removed 2 bases from V and 6 bases from J, with 13 bases in between. The CDR3 runs 14 residues. CDR3: CASSPDLSGDGYTF. The CDR3 DNA reads TGTGCCAGCTCACCAGATTTGTCGGGGGATGGCTACACCTTC. Full variable domain (rest looked up from reference TRBV18 and TRBJ1-2): NAGVMQNPRHLVRRRGQEARLRCSPMKGHSHVYWYRQLPEEGLKFMVYLQKENIIDESGMPKERFSAEFPKEGPSILRIQQVVRGDSAAYFCASSPDLSGDGYTFGSGTRLTVV.

The V gene is TRBV5-1, the J gene TRBJ2-7; D possibly uses TRBD1 or TRBD2 (5 bases each). Germline V lookup: CDR1 SGHRS, CDR2 YFSETQ. V was shortened by 2 bases and J by 3 bases, with 15 bases between the two germline ends. The CDR3 loop spans 15 amino acids. The DNA for the CDR3 is TGCGCCAGCAGCTTATCGGGGACGGTAGGCTACGAGCAGTACTTC. This encodes CASSLSGTVGYEQYF.

This chain links TRBV11-3 with TRBJ1-1; possibly TRBD1 for D (5 bases). The CDR3 is 13 residues long. The germline CDR1 and CDR2 sequences are SGHNT and YENEEA. The V end lost 6 bases, the J end lost 4 bases, and 12 bases lay between the germline ends. CDR3 protein: CASSFRGGTEAFF. CDR3 DNA: TGTGCCAGCAGTTTTCGGGGGGGCACTGAAGCTTTCTTT.

The chain is built from TRBV9 and TRBJ2-2; TRBD1 might be the D (6 bases). Germline V gene data show CDR1 as SGDLS and CDR2 as YYNGEE. The CDR3 runs to 15 residues. The V and J ends lost 1 base and 5 bases respectively, with 12 bases between them. The CDR3 DNA sequence: TGTGCCAGCAGCGTATCCGGACAGAATACCGGGGAGCTGTTTTTT. It yields the protein CASSVSGQNTGELFF. Complete variable domain (other parts from reference TRBV9 and TRBJ2-2): DSGVTQTPKHLITATGQRVTLRCSPRSGDLSVYWYQQSLDQGLQFLIQYYNGEERAKGNILERFSAQQFPDLHSELNLSSLELGDSALYFCASSVSGQNTGELFFGEGSRLTVL.

This CDR3 is CASSQDRGYYNSPLHF. For the CDR3, the DNA is TGTGCCAGCAGCCAGGACAGGGGGTATTATAATTCACCCCTCCACTTT. V usage is TRBV27 and J usage is TRBJ1-6, with TRBD1 identical over 10 bases. Unmatched junction bases numbered 6, after V lost 6 bases and J lost 4 bases. The CDR3 sequence is 16 residues long. Per the germline V gene, CDR1 is MNHEY and CDR2 is SMNVEV (reference sequence).

The chain employs TRBV10-3 and TRBJ1-5, with TRBD1 matching 9 bases. Germline values: CDR1 ENHRY, CDR2 SYGVKD. The length of the CDR3 is 13 residues. Germline trimming cut 10 bases from V and 3 bases from J; bases unmatched to any gene: 4. The CDR3 region has the DNA TGTGCCACTTGGACAGGGGACAATCAGCCCCAGCATTTT. This gives the protein CATWTGDNQPQHF.

This chain connects TRBV19 to TRBJ2-5, with 10 positions matching TRBD1. The J segment lost 3 bases and the V segment lost 3 bases, leaving 7 bases of the junction unmatched. CDR1 is LNHDA, CDR2 SQIVND, per germline (reference sequence). The CDR3 loop spans 16 amino acids. CDR3 residues: CASSILSGTGEETQYF. CDR3 nucleotides: TGTGCCAGTAGTATTCTGTCCGGGACAGGGGAAGAGACCCAGTACTTC. The whole variable domain, filled in from reference TRBV19 and TRBJ2-5, reads DGGITQSPKYLFRKEGQNVTLSCEQNLNHDAMYWYRQDPGQGLRLIYYSQIVNDFQKGDIAEGYSVSREKKESFPLTVTSAQKNPTAFYLCASSILSGTGEETQYFGPGTRLLVL.

The chain uses TRBV6-4 and TRBJ2-1, with 10 positions matching TRBD2. The CDR3 runs 15 residues. V was pared by 4 bases and J by 6 bases, with 6 bases of the junction left unmatched. Germline CDR1 MRHNA, CDR2 SNTAGT. CDR3 amino acids: CASSALAGASNEQFF. CDR3 bases: TGTGCCAGCAGTGCCCTAGCGGGAGCCTCCAATGAGCAGTTCTTC.

This chain connects TRBV7-8 to TRBJ2-2; a possible D gene is TRBD1 (6 bases). CDR1 is SGHVS and CDR2 is FQNEAQ in the germline V gene. The CDR3 is 14 amino acids. Trimming left V 0 bases short and J 6 bases short, with 8 bases between. Written as DNA, the CDR3 is TGTGCCAGCAGCTTAGCGGCAGGGGCCGGGGAGCTGTTTTTT. Its translation: CASSLAAGAGELFF.

The genes are TRBV6-2 or TRBV6-3 and TRBJ1-2, with a tentative D call TRBD1 (6 bases). The CDR3 consists of 18 residues. From germline, CDR1 is MNHEY and CDR2 SVGEGT. V lost 6 bases and J 1 base, leaving 24 bases between the germline ends. CDR3 bases: TGTGCCAGCAGCGAACAGGGAGTATTCTTGGAGGGTAACTATGGCTACACCTTC. Amino acid sequence: CASSEQGVFLEGNYGYTF.

This clone has a handful of counts. The chain has TRBV6-5 and TRBJ2-2; D is possibly TRBD2 (5 bases). The CDR3 extends over 15 amino acids. V was trimmed by 5 bases and J by 2 bases, leaving 12 bases between them. Germline-derived CDR1 and CDR2 are MNHEY and SVGAGI. The CDR3 is CASSTDWHNTGELFF. The CDR3 nucleotides read TGTGCCAGCAGTACGGACTGGCATAACACCGGGGAGCTGTTTTTT.

V usage is TRBV5-1 and J usage is TRBJ2-2; 8 nucleotides align to TRBD1. The CDR3 is 15 residues long. From germline, CDR1 is SGHRS and CDR2 YFSETQ. Losses at the gene ends were 0 bases for V and 5 bases for J; bases not matched to a gene: 3. This chain's CDR3 is CASSLVTGATGELFF. In nucleotides, the CDR3 is TGCGCCAGCAGCTTGGTGACAGGGGCTACCGGGGAGCTGTTTTTT.

The V gene is TRBV3-1 (or the pseudogene TRBV3-2), the J gene TRBJ2-5; 13 bases are a match to TRBD2. The CDR3 loop spans 19 amino acids. V shed 0 bases and J 2 bases; nucleotides not matched to a gene: 9. The germline gives CDR1 LGHDT, CDR2 YNNKEL (reference sequence). The CDR3 DNA sequence: TGTGCCAGCAGCCAAGATCGGAGACTAGCGGGGGGCGCTCAAGAGACCCAGTACTTC. The encoded protein is CASSQDRRLAGGAQETQYF.

This clone was found once. The chain links TRBV24-1 to TRBJ1-4; 9 bases agree with TRBD1. V was pared by 0 bases and J by 8 bases, with 6 bases of the junction left unmatched. Germline V CDR1 and CDR2: KGHDR, SFDVKD. The CDR3 spans 16 residues. This CDR3 is CATSDLRGDRVEKLFF. CDR3 nucleotides: TGTGCCACCAGTGATTTGCGGGGGGACAGGGTCGAAAAACTGTTTTTT.

A single count supports this clone. This chain joins TRBV19 and TRBJ2-1; D is unresolved. The germline gives CDR1 LNHDA, CDR2 SQIVND (reference sequence). The CDR3 has 15 amino acids. Deletions cut 2 bases from V and 2 bases from J, with 10 bases between. DNA of the CDR3: TGTGCCAGTAGTATAACAGCCAGTACCTACAATGAGCAGTTCTTC. Protein product: CASSITASTYNEQFF.

The rearrangement uses TRBV5-1 and TRBJ2-2, with TRBD2 matching 8 bases. Looked up from germline, CDR1 is SGHRS and CDR2 is YFSETQ. With 5 bases clipped from V and 2 bases from J, the junction kept 5 bases outside the gene matches. The CDR3 consists of 15 residues. Here the CDR3 reads CASRGSGVNTGELFF. CDR3 in DNA: TGCGCCAGCAGAGGTAGCGGGGTAAACACCGGGGAGCTGTTTTTT. The whole variable domain, filled in from reference TRBV5-1 and TRBJ2-2, reads KAGVTQTPRYLIKTRGQQVTLSCSPISGHRSVSWYQQTPGQGLQFLFEYFSETQRNKGNFPGRFSGRQFSNSRSEMNVSTLELGDSALYLCASRGSGVNTGELFFGEGSRLTVL.

This clone has a single count. V gene TRBV4-3 combines with J gene TRBJ1-1; D is possibly TRBD1 (5 bases). V lost 1 base and J lost 4, with 13 bases in between. In germline, CDR1 is LGHNA, CDR2 YSLEER. The CDR3 runs 15 residues. The CDR3 bases are TGCGCCAGCAGCCAAGTTGCAGGGTGGGGCACTGAAGCTTTCTTT. Translated: CASSQVAGWGTEAFF.

This clone was seen only once. V and J are TRBV2 and TRBJ2-7, with 8 bases identical to TRBD1. This CDR3 is 15 amino acids long. Trimming took 6 bases from V and 6 from J; bases not matched to a gene: 13. The germline CDR1 and CDR2 sequences are SNHLY and FYNNEI. CDR3 bases: TGTGCCAGCAGACAGGGGGAAGGGTCTGTTAGCGAGCAGTACTTC. Amino acid sequence: CASRQGEGSVSEQYF.

The chain recombines TRBV19 with TRBJ2-7; D is unresolved. The CDR3 totals 15 residues. In germline, CDR1 is LNHDA, CDR2 SQIVND (reference sequence). Trimming took off 1 base at V and 5 bases at J, with 15 bases between the two ends. The CDR3 region has the DNA TGTGCCAGTAGTATAGGTCCGAGTTGGCCCAACGAGCAGTACTTC. Residues: CASSIGPSWPNEQYF.

The chain combines TRBV3-1 (or the pseudogene TRBV3-2) with TRBJ2-2, with TRBD1 matching over 7 bases. Germline loops: CDR1 LGHDT, CDR2 YNNKEL (reference sequence). This CDR3 has 13 amino acids. Trimming removed 4 bases from V and 8 bases from J; junction bases left unmatched: 4. The CDR3 reads CASSLQGKGELFF. The CDR3 coding sequence is TGTGCCAGCAGCCTACAGGGGAAGGGGGAGCTGTTTTTT.

The V and J genes are TRBV2 and TRBJ2-2, with D possibly being TRBD1 (5 bases). CDR3 length: 15 amino acids. The V end lost 5 bases, the J end lost 2 bases, and 12 bases lay between the germline ends. Germline lookup yields CDR1 SNHLY and CDR2 FYNNEI. The CDR3 sequence is CASSFDRTNTGELFF. In DNA form, the CDR3 reads TGTGCCAGCAGTTTCGACAGAACAAACACCGGGGAGCTGTTTTTT.